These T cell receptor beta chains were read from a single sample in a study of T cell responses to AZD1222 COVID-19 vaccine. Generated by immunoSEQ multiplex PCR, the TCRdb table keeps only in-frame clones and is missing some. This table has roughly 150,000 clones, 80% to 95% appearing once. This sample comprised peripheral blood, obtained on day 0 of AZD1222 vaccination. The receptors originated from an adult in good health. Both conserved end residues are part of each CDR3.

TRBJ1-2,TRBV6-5,CASRPESPYGYTF
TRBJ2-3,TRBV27,CASSSPGKTDTQYF
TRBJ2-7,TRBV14,CASSLSGPAYEQYF
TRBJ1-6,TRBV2,CASSERSSYNSPLHF
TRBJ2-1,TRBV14,CASSPRLGGQQFF
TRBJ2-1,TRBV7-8,CASSLSLSNEQFF
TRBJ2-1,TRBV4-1,CASSQENGRSEQFF
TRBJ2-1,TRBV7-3,CASSPGLAGVNEQFF
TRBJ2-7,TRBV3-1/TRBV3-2,CASSQDNYEQYF
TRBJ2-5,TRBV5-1,CASSPNPTGLAEETQYF
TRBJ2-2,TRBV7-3,CASSLGTTNTGELFF
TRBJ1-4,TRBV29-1,CSATGNDEKLFF
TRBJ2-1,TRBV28,CASTSGEQFF
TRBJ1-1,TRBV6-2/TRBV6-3,CASSYPGRTEAFF
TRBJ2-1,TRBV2,CASRTGTKVNEQFF
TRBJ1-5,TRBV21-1,CASSTEGQGLGQPQHF
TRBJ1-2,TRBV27,CASSLRGTATRGYTF
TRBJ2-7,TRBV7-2,CASSPDPLTYEQYF
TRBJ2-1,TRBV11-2,CASSSPLGREGHRQFF
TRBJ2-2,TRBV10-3,CAISERGLEGAGELFF
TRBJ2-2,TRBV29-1,CSATGTPNTGELFF
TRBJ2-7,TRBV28,CASHGTGNYEQYF
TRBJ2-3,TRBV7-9,CASSLRGAIYNRTDTQYF
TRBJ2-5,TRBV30,CAWSRTGTWGAQYF
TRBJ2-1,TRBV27,CASSGVQGHNEQFF
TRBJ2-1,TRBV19,CASSMNAGSYNEQFF
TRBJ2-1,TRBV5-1,CASSFLPGPSRSRGYNEQFF
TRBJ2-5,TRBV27,CASSSAQGDAKTQYF
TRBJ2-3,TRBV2,CASSGDRSNTDTQYF
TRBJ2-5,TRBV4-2,CASSPSGGQSAQYF
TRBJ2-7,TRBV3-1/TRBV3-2,CASSQGQTRGAEQYF
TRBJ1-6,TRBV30,CAWSVLGKGTANSPLHF
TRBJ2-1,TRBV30,CAWSLSRANEQFF
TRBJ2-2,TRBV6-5,CASSYPGTGELFF
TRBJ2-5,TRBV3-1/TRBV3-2,CASSPLYRAETQYF
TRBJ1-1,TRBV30,CAWSVLAEAFF
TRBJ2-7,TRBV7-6,CASSLVLAGGAHEQYF
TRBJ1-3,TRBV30,CACGGSGNTIYF
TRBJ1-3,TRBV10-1,CATLLRDSGNTIYF
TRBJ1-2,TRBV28,CASSFAARGNPYGYTF
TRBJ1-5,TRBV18,CASSPEGQGRDQPQHF
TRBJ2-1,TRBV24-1,CATSDFATSGRNEQFF
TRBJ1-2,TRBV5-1,CASSRSPPGDGYTF
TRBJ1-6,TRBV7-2,CASSPRTGYNSPLHF
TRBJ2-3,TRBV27,CAVSGGPDTQYF
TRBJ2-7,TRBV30,CAWRDRGMYF
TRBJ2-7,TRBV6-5,CASSRTVSYEQYF
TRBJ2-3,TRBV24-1,CATSDFRWSDTQYF
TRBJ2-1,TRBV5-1,CASGRDRVYNEQFF
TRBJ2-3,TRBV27,CASSRDRVQYDTQYF